This TCR beta chain is from a study of Ad26.COV2.S vaccination and SARS-CoV-2 variants. Broader study findings: Recipients of either vaccine or placebo displayed similar breadth of non-spike TCRs.

Treatment described: about 20 received Ad26.COV2.S at low or high dose, single or two shots; a few received placebo; per-sample allocation not given. After the first vaccine or placebo injection, samples were drawn on day 63. Profiled with immunoSEQ multiplex PCR; TCRdb holds only in-frame clones, not every one. The repertoire holds around 300,000 clones, with approximately 87% as singletons. As concerns this clone: Its specificity is unknown.

V was clipped by 4 bases and J by 1 base, with 7 bases between them. Germline lookup yields CDR1 SGHDN and CDR2 FVKESK. This CDR3 spans 13 amino acids. The sequenced sample was peripheral blood, obtained in a trial of Ad26.COV2.S vaccine versus placebo. This rearrangement joins TRBV14 to TRBJ1-1; D gene unclear. The receptor was isolated from a person between 18 and 59 years old who received the Ad26.COV2.S COVID-19 vaccine or a placebo. The CDR3 region has the DNA TGTGCCAGCAGCCTTGATTGGAACACTGAAGCTTTCTTT. It translates to CASSLDWNTEAFF.